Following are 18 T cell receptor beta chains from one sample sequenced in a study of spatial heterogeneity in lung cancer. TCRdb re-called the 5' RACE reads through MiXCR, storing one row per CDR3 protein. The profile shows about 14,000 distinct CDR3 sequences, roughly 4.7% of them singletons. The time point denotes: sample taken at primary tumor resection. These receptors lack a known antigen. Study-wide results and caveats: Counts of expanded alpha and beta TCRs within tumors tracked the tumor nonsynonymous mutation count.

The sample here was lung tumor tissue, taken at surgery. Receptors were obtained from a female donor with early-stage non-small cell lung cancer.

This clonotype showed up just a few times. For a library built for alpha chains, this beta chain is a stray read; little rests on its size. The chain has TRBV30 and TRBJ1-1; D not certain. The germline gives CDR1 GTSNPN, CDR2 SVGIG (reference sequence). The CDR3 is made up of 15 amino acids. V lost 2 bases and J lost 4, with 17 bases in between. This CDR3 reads CAWSHLWTRGTEAFF. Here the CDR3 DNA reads TGTGCCTGGAGTCACCTATGGACGCGAGGCACTGAAGCTTTCTTT.

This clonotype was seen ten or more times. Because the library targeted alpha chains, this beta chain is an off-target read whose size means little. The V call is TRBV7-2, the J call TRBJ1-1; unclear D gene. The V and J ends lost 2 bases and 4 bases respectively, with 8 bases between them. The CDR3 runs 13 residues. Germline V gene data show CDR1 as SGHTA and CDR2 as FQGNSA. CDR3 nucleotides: TGTGCCAGCAGCTTATCTGCGGGCACTGAAGCTTTCTTT. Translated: CASSLSAGTEAFF.

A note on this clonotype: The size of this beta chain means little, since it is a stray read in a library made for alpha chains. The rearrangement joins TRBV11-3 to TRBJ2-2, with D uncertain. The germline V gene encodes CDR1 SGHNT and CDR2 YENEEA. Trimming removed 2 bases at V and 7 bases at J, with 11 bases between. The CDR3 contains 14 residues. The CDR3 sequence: CASSLKLAGGELFF. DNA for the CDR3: TGTGCCAGCAGCTTAAAACTCGCCGGCGGGGAGCTGTTTTTT.

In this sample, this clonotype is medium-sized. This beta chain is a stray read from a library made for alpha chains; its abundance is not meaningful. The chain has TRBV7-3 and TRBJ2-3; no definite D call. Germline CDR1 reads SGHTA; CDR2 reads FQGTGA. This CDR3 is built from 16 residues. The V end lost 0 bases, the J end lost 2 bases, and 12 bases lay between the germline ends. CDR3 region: CASSLTKNPPTDTQYF. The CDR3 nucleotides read TGTGCCAGCAGCTTAACTAAGAACCCGCCCACAGATACGCAGTATTTT.

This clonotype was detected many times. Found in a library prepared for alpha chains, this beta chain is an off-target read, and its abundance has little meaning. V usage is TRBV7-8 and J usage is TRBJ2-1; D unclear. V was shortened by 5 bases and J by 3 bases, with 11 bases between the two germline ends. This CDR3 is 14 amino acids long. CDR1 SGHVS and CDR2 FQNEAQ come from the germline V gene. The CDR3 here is CASSPDWGYNEQFF. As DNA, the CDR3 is TGTGCCAGCAGCCCAGATTGGGGCTACAATGAGCAGTTCTTC.

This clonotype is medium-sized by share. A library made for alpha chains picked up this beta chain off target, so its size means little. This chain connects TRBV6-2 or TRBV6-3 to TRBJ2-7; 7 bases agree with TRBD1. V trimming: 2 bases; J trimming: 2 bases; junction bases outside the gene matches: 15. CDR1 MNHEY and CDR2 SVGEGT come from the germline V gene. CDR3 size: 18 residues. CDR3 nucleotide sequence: TGTGCCAGCAGTTACACCTTGACAGGGATGATGAATACCTACGAGCAGTACTTC. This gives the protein CASSYTLTGMMNTYEQYF.

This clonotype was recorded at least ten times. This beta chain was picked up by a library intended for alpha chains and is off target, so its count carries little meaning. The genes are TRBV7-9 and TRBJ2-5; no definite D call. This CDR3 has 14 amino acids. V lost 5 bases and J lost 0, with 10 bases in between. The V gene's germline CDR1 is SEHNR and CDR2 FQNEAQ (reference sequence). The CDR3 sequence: CASSPRPDQETQYF. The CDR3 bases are TGTGCCAGCAGCCCACGACCCGACCAAGAGACCCAGTACTTC.

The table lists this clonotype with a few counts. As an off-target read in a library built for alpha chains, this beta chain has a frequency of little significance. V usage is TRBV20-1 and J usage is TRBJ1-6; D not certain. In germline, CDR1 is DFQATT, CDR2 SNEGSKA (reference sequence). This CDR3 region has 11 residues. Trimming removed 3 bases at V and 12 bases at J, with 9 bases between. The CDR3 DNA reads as TGCAGTGCTAGGAGAGGGTTACCCCTCCACTTT. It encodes CSARRGLPLHF.

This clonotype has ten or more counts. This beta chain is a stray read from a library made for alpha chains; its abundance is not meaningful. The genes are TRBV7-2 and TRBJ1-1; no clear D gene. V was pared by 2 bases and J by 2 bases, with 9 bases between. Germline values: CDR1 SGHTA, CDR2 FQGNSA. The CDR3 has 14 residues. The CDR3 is CASSLMKSNTEAFF. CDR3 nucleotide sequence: TGTGCCAGCAGCTTAATGAAGAGCAACACTGAAGCTTTCTTT. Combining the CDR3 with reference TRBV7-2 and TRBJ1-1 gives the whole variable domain GAGVSQSPSNKVTEKGKDVELRCDPISGHTALYWYRQSLGQGLEFLIYFQGNSAPDKSGLPSDRFSAERTGGSVSTLTIQRTQQEDSAVYLCASSLMKSNTEAFFGQGTRLTVV.

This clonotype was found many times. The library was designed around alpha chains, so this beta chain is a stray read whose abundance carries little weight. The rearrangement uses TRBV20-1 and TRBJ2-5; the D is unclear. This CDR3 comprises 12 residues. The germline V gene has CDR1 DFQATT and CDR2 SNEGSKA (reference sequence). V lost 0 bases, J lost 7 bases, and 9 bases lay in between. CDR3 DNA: TGCAGTGCTAGAGACGGCTTCGGGACCCAGTACTTC. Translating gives CSARDGFGTQYF.

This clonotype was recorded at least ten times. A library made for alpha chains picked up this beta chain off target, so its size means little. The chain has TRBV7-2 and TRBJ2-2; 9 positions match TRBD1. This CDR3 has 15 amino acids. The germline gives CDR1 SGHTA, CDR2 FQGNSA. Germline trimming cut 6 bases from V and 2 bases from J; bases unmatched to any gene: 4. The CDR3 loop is CASRPTGGNTGELFF. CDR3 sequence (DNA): TGTGCCAGCAGACCTACAGGGGGCAACACCGGGGAGCTGTTTTTT.

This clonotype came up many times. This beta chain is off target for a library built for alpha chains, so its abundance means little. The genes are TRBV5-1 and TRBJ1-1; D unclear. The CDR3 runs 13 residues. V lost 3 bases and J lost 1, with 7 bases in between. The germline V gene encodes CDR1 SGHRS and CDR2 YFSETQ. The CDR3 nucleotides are TGCGCCAGCAGCTCTGGCAGGAACACTGAAGCTTTCTTT. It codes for CASSSGRNTEAFF.

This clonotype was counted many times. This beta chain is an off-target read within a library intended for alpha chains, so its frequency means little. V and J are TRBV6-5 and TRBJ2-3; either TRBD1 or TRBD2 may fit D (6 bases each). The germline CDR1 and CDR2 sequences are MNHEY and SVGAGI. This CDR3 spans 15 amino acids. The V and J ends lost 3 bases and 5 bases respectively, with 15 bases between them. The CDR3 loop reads CASSYEGGVIDTQYF. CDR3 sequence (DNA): TGTGCCAGCAGTTATGAGGGGGGTGTCATAGATACGCAGTATTTT.

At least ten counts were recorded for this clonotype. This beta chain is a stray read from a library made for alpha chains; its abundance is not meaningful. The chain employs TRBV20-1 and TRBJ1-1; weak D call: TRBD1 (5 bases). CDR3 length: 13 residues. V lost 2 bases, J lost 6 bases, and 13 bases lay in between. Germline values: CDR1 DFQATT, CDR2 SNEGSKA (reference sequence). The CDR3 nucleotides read TGCAGTGCTAGATTACAGGCCGTACCTGAAGCTTTCTTT. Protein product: CSARLQAVPEAFF.

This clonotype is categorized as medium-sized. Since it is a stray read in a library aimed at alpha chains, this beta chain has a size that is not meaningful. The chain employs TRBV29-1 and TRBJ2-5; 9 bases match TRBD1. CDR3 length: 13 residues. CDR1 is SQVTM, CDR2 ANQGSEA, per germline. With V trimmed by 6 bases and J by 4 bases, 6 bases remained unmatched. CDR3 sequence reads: CSVGTGRRETQYF. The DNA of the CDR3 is TGCAGCGTCGGGACAGGGCGAAGAGAGACCCAGTACTTC.

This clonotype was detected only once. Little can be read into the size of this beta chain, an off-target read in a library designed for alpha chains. Here the CDR3 reads CASSPGHGPSYEQYF. The DNA for the CDR3 is TGCGCCAGCAGCCCAGGGCACGGCCCCTCCTACGAGCAGTACTTC. This chain joins TRBV4-1 and TRBJ2-7; the D gene is possibly TRBD1 (5 bases). Germline V CDR1 and CDR2: MGHRA, YSYEKL. This CDR3 has 15 residues. Trimming took 4 bases from V and 0 from J, leaving 13 bases between them.

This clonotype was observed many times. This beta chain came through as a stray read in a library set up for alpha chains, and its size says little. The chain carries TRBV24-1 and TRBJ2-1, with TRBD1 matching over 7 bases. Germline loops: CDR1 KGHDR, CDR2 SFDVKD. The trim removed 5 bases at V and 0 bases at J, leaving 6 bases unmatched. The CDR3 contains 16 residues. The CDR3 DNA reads TGTGCCACCAGTGCTGTGGACAGGAGCTCCTACAATGAGCAGTTCTTC. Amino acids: CATSAVDRSSYNEQFF.

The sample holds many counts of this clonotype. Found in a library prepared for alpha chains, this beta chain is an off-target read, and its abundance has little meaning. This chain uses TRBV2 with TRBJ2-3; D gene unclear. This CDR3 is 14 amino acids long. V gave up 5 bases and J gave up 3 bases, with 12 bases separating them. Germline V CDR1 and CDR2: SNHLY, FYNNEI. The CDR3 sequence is CASSSIGDTDTQYF. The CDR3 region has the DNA TGTGCCAGCAGTTCTATCGGAGATACAGATACGCAGTATTTT.